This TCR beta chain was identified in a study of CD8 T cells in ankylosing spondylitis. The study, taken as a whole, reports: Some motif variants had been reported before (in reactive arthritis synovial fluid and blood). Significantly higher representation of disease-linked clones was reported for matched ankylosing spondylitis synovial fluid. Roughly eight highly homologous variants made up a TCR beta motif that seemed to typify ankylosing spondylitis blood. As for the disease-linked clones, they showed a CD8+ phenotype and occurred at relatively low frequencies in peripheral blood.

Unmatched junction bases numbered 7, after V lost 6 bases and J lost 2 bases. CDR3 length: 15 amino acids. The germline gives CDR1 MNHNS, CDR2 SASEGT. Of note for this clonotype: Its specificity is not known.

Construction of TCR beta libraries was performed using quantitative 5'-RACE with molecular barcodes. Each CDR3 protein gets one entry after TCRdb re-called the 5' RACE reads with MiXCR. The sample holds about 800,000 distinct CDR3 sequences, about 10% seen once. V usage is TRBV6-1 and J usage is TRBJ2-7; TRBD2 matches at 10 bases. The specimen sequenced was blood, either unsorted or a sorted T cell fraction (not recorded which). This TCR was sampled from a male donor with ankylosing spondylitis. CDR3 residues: CASSARTSGPYEQYF. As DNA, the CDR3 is TGTGCCAGCAGCGCCCGGACTAGCGGACCCTACGAGCAGTACTTC.